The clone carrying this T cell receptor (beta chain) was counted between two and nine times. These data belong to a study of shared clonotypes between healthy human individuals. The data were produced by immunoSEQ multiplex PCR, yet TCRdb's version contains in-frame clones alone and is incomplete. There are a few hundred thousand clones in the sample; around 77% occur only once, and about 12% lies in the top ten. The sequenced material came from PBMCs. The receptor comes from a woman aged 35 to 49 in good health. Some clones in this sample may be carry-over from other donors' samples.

Here the CDR3 DNA reads TGTGCCAGCAACCCCAGGGCGAACACTGAAGCTTTCTTT. The encoded protein is CASNPRANTEAFF. The V gene is TRBV6-5, the J gene TRBJ1-1, with TRBD1 as a possible D gene (5 bases). Trimming took 7 bases from V and 1 from J, leaving 10 bases between them. Germline V CDR1 and CDR2: MNHEY, SVGAGI. The CDR3 sequence is 13 residues long.